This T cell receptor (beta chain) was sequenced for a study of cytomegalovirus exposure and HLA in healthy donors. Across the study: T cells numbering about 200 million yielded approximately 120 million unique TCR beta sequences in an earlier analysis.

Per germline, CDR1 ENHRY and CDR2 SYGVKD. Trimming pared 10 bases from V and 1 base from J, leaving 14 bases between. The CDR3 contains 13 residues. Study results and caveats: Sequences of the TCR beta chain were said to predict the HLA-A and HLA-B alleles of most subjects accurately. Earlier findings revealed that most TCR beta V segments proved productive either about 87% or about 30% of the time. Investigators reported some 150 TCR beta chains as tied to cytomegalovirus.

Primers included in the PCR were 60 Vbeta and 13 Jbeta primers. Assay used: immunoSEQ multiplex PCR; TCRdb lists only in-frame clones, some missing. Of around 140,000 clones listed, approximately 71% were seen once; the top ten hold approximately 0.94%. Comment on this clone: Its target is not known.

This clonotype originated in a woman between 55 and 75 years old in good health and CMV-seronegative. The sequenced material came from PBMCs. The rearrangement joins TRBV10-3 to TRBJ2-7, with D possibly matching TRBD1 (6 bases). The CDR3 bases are TGTGCCACCCGGGACACCCAGTCCTACGAGCAGTACTTC. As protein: CATRDTQSYEQYF.